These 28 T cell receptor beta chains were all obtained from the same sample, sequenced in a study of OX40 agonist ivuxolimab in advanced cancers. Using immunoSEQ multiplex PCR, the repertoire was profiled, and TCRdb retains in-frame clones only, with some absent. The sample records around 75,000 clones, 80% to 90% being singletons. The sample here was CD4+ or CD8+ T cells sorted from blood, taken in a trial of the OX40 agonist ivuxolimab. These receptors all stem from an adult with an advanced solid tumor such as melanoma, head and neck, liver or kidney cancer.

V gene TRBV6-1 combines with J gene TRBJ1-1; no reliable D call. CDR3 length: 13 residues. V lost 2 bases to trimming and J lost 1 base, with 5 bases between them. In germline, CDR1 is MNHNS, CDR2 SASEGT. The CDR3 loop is CASSEITNTEAFF. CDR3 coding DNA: TGTGCCAGCAGTGAAATTACGAACACTGAAGCTTTCTTT.

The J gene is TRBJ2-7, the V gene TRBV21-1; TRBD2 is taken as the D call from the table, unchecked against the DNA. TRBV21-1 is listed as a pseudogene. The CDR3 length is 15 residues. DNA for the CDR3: TGTGCCAGCAGCAAAAGGGAGACCGAGTCCTACGAGCAGTACTTC. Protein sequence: CASSKRETESYEQYF.

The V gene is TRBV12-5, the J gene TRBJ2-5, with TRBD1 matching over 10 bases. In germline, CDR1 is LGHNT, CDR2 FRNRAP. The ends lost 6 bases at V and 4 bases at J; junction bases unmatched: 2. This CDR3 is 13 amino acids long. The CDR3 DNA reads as TGTGCTAGTGGGACAGGGGGCGCAGAGACCCAGTACTTC. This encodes CASGTGGAETQYF. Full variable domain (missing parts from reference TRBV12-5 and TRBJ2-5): DARVTQTPRHKVTEMGQEVTMRCQPILGHNTVFWYRQTMMQGLELLAYFRNRAPLDDSGMPKDRFSAEMPDATLATLKIQPSEPRDSAVYFCASGTGGAETQYFGPGTRLLVL.

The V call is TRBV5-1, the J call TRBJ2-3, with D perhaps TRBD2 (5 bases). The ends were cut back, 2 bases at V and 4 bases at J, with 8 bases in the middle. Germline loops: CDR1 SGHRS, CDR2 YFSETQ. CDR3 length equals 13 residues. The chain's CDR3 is CASSFGGADTQYF. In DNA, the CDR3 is TGCGCCAGCAGCTTCGGAGGCGCAGATACGCAGTATTTT.

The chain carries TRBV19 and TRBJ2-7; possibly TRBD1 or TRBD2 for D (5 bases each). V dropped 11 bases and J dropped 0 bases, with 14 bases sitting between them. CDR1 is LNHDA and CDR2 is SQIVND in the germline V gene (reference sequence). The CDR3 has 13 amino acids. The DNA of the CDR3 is TGTGCCTCAACCAAGGGGACCTCCTACGAGCAGTACTTC. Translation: CASTKGTSYEQYF. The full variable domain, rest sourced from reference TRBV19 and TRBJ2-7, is DGGITQSPKYLFRKEGQNVTLSCEQNLNHDAMYWYRQDPGQGLRLIYYSQIVNDFQKGDIAEGYSVSREKKESFPLTVTSAQKNPTAFYLCASTKGTSYEQYFGPGTRLTVT.

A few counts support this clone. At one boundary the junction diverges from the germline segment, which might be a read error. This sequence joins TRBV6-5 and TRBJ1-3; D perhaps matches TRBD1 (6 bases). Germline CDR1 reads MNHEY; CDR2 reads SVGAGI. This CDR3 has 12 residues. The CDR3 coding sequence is TGTGCCAGCAGCAATAGGGGGGGGACCCTTTCCTTT. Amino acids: CASSNRGGTLSF.

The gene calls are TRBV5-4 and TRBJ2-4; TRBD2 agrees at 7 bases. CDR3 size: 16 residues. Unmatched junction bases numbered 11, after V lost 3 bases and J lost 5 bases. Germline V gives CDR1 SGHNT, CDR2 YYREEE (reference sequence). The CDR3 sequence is CASSSGRARGENIQYF. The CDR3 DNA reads TGTGCCAGCAGCTCTGGGAGGGCGAGAGGCGAAAACATTCAGTACTTC.

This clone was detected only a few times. In DNA form, the CDR3 reads TGTGCCAGCATCGTCAGGTCGGATTCACCCCTCCACTTT. It specifies CASIVRSDSPLHF. V gene TRBV6-1 combines with J gene TRBJ1-6, with unresolved D. Trimming cost V 7 bases and J 8 bases, with 12 bases left between them. This CDR3 spans 13 amino acids. Germline lookup yields CDR1 MNHNS and CDR2 SASEGT.

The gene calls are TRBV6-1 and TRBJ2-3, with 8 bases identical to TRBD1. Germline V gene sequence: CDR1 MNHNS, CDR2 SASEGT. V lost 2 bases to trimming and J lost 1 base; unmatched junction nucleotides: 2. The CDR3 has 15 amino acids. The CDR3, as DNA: TGTGCCAGCAGTGAAAGGGGACAGGGCACAGATACGCAGTATTTT. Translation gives CASSERGQGTDTQYF.

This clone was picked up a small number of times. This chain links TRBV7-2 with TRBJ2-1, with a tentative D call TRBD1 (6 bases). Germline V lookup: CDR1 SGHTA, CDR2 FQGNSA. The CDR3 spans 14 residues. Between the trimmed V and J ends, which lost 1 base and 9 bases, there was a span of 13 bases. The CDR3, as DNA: TGTGCCAGCAGCTTAGGGCAGGGGTCGGGTGAGCAGTTCTTC. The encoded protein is CASSLGQGSGEQFF.

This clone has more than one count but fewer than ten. The CDR3 DNA sequence: TGTGCCAGCAGCCGAGGGCAGTTTAATTCACCCCTCCACTTT. It encodes CASSRGQFNSPLHF. The V gene is TRBV5-8, the J gene TRBJ1-6; no clear D. The V and J ends lost 4 bases and 6 bases respectively, with 11 bases between them. Germline V gives CDR1 SGHTS, CDR2 YDEGEE. The CDR3 covers 14 residues.

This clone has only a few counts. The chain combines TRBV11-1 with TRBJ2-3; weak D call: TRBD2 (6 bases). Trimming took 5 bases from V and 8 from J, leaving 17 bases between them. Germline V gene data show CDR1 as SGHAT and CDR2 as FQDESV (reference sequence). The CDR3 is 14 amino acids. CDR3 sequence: CASSHSGSAGTQYF. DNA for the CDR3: TGTGCCAGCAGCCATAGCGGTTCAGCAGGTACGCAGTATTTT.

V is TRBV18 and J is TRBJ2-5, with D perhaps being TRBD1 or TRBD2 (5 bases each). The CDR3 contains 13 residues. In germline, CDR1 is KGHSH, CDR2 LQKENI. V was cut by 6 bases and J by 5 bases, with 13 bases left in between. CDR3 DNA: TGTGCCAGCTCCGAGGGGATTGGCGAGACCCAGTACTTC. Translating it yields CASSEGIGETQYF.

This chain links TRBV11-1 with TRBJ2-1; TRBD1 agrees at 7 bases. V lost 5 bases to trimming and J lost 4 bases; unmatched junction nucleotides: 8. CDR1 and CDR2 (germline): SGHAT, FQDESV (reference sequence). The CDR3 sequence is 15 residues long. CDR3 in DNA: TGTGCCAGCAGCCCAGGACAGGTGGGTTACAATGAGCAGTTCTTC. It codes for CASSPGQVGYNEQFF.

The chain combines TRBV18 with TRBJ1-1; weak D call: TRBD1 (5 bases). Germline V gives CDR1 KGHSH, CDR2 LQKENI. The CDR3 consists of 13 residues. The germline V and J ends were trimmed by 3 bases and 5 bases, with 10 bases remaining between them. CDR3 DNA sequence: TGTGCCAGCTCACCGACAGCCTCAACTGAAGCTTTCTTT. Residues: CASSPTASTEAFF.

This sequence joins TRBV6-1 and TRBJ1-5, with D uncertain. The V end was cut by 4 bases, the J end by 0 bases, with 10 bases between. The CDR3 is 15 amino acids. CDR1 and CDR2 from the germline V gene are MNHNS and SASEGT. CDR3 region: CASSGQATSNQPQHF. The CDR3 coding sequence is TGTGCCAGCAGTGGGCAGGCCACTAGCAATCAGCCCCAGCATTTT.

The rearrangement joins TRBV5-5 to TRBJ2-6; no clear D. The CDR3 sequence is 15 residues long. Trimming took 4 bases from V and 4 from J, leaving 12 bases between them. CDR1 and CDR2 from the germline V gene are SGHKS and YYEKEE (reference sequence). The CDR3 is CASSPRSDGANVLTF. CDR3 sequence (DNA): TGTGCCAGCAGCCCTAGGTCGGACGGGGCCAACGTCCTGACTTTC.

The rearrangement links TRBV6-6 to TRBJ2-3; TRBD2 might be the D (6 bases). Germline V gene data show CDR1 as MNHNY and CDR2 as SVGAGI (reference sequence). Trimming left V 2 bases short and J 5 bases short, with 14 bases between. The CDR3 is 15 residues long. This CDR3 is CASSYRPGVEDTQYF. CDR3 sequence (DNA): TGTGCCAGCAGTTACCGTCCGGGAGTCGAAGATACGCAGTATTTT.

The CDR3 protein is CASSLDQGAPGELFF. DNA for the CDR3: TGTGCCAGCAGCTTGGATCAGGGGGCGCCCGGGGAGCTGTTTTTT. This chain uses TRBV5-7 with TRBJ2-2; TRBD1 matches 8 bases. TRBV5-7 carries the ORF label, with uncertain function. V shed 0 bases, J shed 6 bases, and the junction held 4 bases outside the gene matches. The CDR3 contains 15 residues.

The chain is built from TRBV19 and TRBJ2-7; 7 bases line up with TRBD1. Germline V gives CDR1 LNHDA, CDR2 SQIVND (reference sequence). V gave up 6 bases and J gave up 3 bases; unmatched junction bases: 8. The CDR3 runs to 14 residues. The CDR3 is CASSQTGSHYEQYF. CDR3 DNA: TGTGCCAGTAGCCAGACAGGGTCCCACTACGAGCAGTACTTC.

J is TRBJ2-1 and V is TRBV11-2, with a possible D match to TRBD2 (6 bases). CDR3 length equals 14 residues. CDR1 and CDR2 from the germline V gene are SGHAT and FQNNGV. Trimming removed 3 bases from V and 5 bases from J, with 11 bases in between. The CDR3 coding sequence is TGTGCCAGCAGCTTCTCTAGACTAGACAATGAGCAGTTCTTC. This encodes CASSFSRLDNEQFF.

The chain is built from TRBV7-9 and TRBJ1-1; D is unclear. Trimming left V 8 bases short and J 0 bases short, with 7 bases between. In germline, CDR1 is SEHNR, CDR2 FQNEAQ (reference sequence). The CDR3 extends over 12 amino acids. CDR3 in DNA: TGTGCCAGCCGGTCCATGAACACTGAAGCTTTCTTT. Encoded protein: CASRSMNTEAFF. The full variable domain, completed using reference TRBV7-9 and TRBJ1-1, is DTGVSQNPRHKITKRGQNVTFRCDPISEHNRLYWYRQTLGQGPEFLTYFQNEAQLEKSRLLSDRFSAERPKGSFSTLEIQRTEQGDSAMYLCASRSMNTEAFFGQGTRLTVV.

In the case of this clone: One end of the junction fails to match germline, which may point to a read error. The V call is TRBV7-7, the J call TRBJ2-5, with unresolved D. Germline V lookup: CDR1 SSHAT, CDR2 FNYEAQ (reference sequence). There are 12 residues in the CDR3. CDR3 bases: TGTGCTAGCAGCTTAGATGGAGAGACCCAGTACTTC. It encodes CASSLDGETQYF.

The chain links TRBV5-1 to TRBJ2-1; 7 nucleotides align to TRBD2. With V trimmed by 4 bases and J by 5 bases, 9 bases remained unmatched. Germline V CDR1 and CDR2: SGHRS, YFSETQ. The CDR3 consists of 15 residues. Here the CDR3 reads CASSRELAVNNEQFF. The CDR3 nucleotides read TGCGCCAGCAGCCGGGAGCTAGCGGTTAACAATGAGCAGTTCTTC.

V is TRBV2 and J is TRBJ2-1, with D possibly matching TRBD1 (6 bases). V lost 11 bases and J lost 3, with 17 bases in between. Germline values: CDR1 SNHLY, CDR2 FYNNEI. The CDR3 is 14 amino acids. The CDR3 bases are TGTGCCTCACTTCTGGGACAAAGCTACAATGAGCAGTTCTTC. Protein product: CASLLGQSYNEQFF.

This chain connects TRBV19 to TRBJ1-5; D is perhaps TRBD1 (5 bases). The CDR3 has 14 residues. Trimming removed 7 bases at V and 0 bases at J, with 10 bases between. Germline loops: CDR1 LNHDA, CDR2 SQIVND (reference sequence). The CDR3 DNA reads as TGTGCCAGTACCGGGGGACCTAGCAATCAGCCCCAGCATTTT. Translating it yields CASTGGPSNQPQHF.

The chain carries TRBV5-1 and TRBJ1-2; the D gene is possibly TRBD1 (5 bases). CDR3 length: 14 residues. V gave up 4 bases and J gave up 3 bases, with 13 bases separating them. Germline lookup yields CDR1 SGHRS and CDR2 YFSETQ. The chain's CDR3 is CASSLSPRDYGYTF. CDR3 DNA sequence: TGCGCCAGCAGCCTCTCTCCCAGGGACTATGGCTACACCTTC.

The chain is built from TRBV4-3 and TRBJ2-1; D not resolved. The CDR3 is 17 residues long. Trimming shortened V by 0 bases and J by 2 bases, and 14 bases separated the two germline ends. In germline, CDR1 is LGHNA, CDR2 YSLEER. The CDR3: CASSQDNSGFAYNEQFF. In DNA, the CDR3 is TGCGCCAGCAGCCAAGATAATAGTGGGTTTGCCTACAATGAGCAGTTCTTC.